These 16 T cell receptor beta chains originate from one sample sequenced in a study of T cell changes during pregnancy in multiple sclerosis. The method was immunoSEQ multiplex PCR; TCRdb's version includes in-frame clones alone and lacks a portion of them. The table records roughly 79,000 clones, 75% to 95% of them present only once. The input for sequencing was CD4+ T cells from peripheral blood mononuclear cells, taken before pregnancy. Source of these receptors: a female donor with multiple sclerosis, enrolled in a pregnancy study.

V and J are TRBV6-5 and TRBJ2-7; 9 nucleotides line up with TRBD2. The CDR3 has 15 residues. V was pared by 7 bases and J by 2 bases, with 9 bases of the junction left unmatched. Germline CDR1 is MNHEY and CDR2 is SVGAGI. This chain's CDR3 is CASNRREGGAYEQYF. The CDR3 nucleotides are TGTGCCAGCAACCGGCGGGAGGGAGGGGCCTACGAGCAGTACTTC.

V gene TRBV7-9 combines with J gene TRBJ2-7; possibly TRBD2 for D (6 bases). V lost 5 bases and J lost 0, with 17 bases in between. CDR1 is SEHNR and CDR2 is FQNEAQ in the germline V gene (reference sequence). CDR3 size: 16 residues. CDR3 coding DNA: TGTGCCAGCAGCGATAACTGGGCGGGGAGCTCCTACGAGCAGTACTTC. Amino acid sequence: CASSDNWAGSSYEQYF.

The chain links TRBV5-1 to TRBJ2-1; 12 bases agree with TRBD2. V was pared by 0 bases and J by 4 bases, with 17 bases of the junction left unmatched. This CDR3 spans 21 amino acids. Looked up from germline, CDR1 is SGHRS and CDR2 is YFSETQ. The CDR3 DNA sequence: TGCGCCAGCAGCTTGGTTCAGGGAATAAGGACTAGCGGGATCCGGTACAATGAGCAGTTCTTC. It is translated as CASSLVQGIRTSGIRYNEQFF.

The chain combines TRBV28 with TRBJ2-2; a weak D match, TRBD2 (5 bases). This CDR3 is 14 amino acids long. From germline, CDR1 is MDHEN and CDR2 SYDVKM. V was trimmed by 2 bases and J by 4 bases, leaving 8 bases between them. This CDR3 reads CASSLGGGTGELFF. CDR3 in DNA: TGTGCCAGCAGTTTAGGTGGAGGCACCGGGGAGCTGTTTTTT.

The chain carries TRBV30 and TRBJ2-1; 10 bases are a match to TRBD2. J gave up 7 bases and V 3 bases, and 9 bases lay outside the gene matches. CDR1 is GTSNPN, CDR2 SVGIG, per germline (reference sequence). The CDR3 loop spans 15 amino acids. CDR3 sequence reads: CAWRADSGRRNEQFF. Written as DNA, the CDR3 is TGTGCCTGGAGGGCGGATAGCGGGAGGAGGAATGAGCAGTTCTTC.

DNA for the CDR3: TGTGCCATCAGGGGGACAGGGGGACGATACGAGCAGTACTTC. Protein product: CAIRGTGGRYEQYF. The J gene is TRBJ2-7, the V gene TRBV10-3; TRBD1 matches 11 bases. CDR3 length equals 14 residues. After removal of 6 bases from V and 4 bases from J, the junction contained 5 bases not matched to a gene. CDR1 is ENHRY, CDR2 SYGVKD, per germline.

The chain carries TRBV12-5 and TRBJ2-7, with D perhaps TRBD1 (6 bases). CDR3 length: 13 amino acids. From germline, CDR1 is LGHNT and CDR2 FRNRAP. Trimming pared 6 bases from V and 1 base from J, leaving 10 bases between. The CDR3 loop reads CASGTDSSYEQYF. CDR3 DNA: TGTGCTAGTGGCACGGACAGTTCCTACGAGCAGTACTTC.

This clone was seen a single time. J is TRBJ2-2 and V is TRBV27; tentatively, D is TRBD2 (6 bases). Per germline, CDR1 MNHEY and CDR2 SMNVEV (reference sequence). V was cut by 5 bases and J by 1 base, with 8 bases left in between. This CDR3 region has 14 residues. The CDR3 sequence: CASSRDLNTGELFF. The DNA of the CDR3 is TGTGCCAGCAGTCGGGACTTGAACACCGGGGAGCTGTTTTTT.

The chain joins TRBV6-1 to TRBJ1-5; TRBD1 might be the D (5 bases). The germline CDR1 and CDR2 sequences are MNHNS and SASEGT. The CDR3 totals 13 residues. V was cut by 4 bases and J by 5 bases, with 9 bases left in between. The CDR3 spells CASSVQGDQPQHF. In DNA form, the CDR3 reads TGTGCCAGCAGTGTTCAGGGTGATCAGCCCCAGCATTTT.

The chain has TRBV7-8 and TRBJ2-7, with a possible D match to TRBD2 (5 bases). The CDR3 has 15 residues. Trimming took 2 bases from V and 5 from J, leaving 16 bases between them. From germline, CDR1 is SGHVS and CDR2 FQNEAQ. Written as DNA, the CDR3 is TGTGCCAGCAGCTTACTGTCGGGGAGCACCCACGAGCAGTACTTC. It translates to CASSLLSGSTHEQYF.

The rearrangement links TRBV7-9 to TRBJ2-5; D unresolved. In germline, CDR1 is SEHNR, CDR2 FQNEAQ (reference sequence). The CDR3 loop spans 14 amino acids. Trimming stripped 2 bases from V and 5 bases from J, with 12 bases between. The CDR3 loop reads CASSLTATPETQYF. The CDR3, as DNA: TGTGCCAGCAGCTTAACGGCGACTCCCGAGACCCAGTACTTC.

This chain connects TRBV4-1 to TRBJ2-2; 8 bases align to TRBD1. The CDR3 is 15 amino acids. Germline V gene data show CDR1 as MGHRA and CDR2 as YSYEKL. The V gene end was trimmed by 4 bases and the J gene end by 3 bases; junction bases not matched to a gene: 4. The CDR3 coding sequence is TGCGCCAGCAGCCTGACAGGGGAAGACACCGGGGAGCTGTTTTTT. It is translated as CASSLTGEDTGELFF.

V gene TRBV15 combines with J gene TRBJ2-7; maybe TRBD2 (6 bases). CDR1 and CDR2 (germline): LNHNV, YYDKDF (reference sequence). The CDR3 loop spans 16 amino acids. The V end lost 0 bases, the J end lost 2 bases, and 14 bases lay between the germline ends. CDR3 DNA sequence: TGTGCCACCAGCAGAGATAAAGCGCGGGGCACCTACGAGCAGTACTTC. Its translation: CATSRDKARGTYEQYF. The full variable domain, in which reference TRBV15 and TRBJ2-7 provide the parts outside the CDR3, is DAMVIQNPRYQVTQFGKPVTLSCSQTLNHNVMYWYQQKSSQAPKLLFHYYDKDFNNEADTPDNFQSRRPNTSFCFLDIRSPGLGDTAMYLCATSRDKARGTYEQYFGPGTRLTVT.

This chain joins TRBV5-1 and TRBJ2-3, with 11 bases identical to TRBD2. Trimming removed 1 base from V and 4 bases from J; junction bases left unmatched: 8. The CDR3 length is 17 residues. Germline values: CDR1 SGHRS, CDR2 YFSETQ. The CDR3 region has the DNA TGCGCCAGCAGCTTGCAGGGACTAGCGGCAAGCCCAGATACGCAGTATTTT. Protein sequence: CASSLQGLAASPDTQYF. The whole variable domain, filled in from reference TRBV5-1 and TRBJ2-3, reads KAGVTQTPRYLIKTRGQQVTLSCSPISGHRSVSWYQQTPGQGLQFLFEYFSETQRNKGNFPGRFSGRQFSNSRSEMNVSTLELGDSALYLCASSLQGLAASPDTQYFGPGTRLTVL.

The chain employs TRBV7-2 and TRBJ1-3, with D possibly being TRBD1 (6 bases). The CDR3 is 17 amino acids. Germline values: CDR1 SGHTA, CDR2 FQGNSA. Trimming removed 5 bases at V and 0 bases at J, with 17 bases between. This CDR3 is CASSQADRRPSGNTIYF. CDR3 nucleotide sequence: TGTGCCAGCAGCCAGGCGGACAGACGCCCCTCTGGAAACACCATATATTTT. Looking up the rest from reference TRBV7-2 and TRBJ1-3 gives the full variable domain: GAGVSQSPSNKVTEKGKDVELRCDPISGHTALYWYRQSLGQGLEFLIYFQGNSAPDKSGLPSDRFSAERTGGSVSTLTIQRTQQEDSAVYLCASSQADRRPSGNTIYFGEGSWLTVV.

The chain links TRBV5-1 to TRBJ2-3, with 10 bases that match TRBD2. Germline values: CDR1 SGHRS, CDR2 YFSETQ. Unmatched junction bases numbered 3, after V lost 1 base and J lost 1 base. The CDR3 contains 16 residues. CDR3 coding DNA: TGCGCCAGCAGCTTGCGGACTAGCGGAGGCACAGATACGCAGTATTTT. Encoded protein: CASSLRTSGGTDTQYF.